Shown below are 29 T cell receptor beta chains from a single sample sequenced in a study of cytotoxic CD8 clonotypes in ibrutinib-treated CLL. Profiled with immunoSEQ multiplex PCR; TCRdb holds only in-frame clones, not every one. The data show 250,000 to 350,000 clones, approximately 79% seen once. The sequencing here drew on PBMCs, taken at disease progression, from a patient treated with ibrutinib. All receptors derive from a human donor with chronic lymphocytic leukemia.

This clone was seen a handful of times. The chain joins TRBV28 to TRBJ1-2, with D perhaps TRBD1 (6 bases). V lost 2 bases and J lost 7, with 11 bases in between. CDR1 is MDHEN, CDR2 SYDVKM, per germline. The CDR3 has 13 residues. The CDR3 sequence: CASSLSTGSGYTF. CDR3 sequence (DNA): TGTGCCAGCAGTTTAAGTACAGGGAGTGGCTACACCTTC.

This chain joins TRBV14 and TRBJ2-5; no clear D. V was cut by 2 bases and J by 0 bases, with 7 bases left in between. Germline V gene data show CDR1 as SGHDN and CDR2 as FVKESK. This CDR3 contains 14 residues. As DNA, the CDR3 is TGTGCCAGCAGCCAATGGGTTAACCAAGAGACCCAGTACTTC. Translated: CASSQWVNQETQYF.

This sequence joins TRBV7-8 and TRBJ2-1, with a possible D match to TRBD2 (5 bases). Germline values: CDR1 SGHVS, CDR2 FQNEAQ. The V gene lost 4 bases and the J gene lost 0 bases, with 13 bases spanning the gap. The CDR3 sequence is 16 residues long. CDR3 in DNA: TGTGCCAGCAGCTCCTTAGCGTTGAGCTCCTACAATGAGCAGTTCTTC. Amino acid sequence: CASSSLALSSYNEQFF.

This chain joins TRBV2 and TRBJ2-7; unclear D gene. V was clipped by 7 bases and J by 4 bases, with 11 bases between them. This CDR3 is built from 12 residues. The germline gives CDR1 SNHLY, CDR2 FYNNEI. In DNA, the CDR3 is TGTGCCAGCATCCTCAGGCTATACGAGCAGTACTTC. This sequence encodes CASILRLYEQYF.

The J gene is TRBJ1-2, the V gene TRBV7-9; unclear D gene. In germline, CDR1 is SEHNR, CDR2 FQNEAQ (reference sequence). This CDR3 contains 12 residues. Trimming took off 3 bases at V and 13 bases at J, with 15 bases between the two ends. The CDR3 coding sequence is TGTGCCAGCAGCTTTTGGCGTGAGAGGTTCACCTTC. It codes for CASSFWRERFTF.

V gene TRBV29-1 combines with J gene TRBJ2-5, with D unclear. The V gene lost 0 bases and the J gene lost 5 bases, with 13 bases spanning the gap. Looked up from germline, CDR1 is SQVTM and CDR2 is ANQGSEA. The CDR3 runs to 14 residues. The CDR3 is CSVEDHRERETQYF. CDR3 nucleotide sequence: TGCAGCGTTGAAGATCATAGGGAAAGGGAGACCCAGTACTTC.

The chain links TRBV9 to TRBJ2-5; no reliable D call. The V end was cut by 4 bases, the J end by 4 bases, with 14 bases between. From germline, CDR1 is SGDLS and CDR2 YYNGEE. The CDR3 totals 14 residues. The CDR3 DNA reads TGTGCCAGCAGCCCCAGTGTCGTAGGAGAGACCCAGTACTTC. It specifies CASSPSVVGETQYF.

The chain couples TRBV11-2 to TRBJ2-1; D gene ambiguous. V dropped 4 bases and J dropped 2 bases, with 12 bases sitting between them. CDR3 length: 15 residues. Germline V gene data show CDR1 as SGHAT and CDR2 as FQNNGV. This chain's CDR3 is CASSSTHGTYNEQFF. DNA of the CDR3: TGTGCCAGCAGCTCTACACACGGAACCTACAATGAGCAGTTCTTC.

This clone was detected only once. The rearrangement joins TRBV7-2 to TRBJ2-2; D gene ambiguous. The CDR3 consists of 14 residues. V lost 7 bases and J 0 bases, leaving 9 bases between the germline ends. CDR1 is SGHTA, CDR2 FQGNSA, per germline. The CDR3 sequence is CASNLRPNTGELFF. The CDR3 DNA reads TGTGCCAGCAACCTCAGACCGAACACCGGGGAGCTGTTTTTT.

This clone showed up just once. The chain carries TRBV4-1 and TRBJ2-2; TRBD2 agrees at 9 bases. The CDR3 has 18 amino acids. The germline V gene has CDR1 MGHRA and CDR2 YSYEKL. V shed 4 bases and J 4 bases; nucleotides not matched to a gene: 13. CDR3 in amino acids: CASSPEGVVAGVTGELFF. CDR3 sequence (DNA): TGCGCCAGCAGCCCGGAAGGTGTAGTAGCGGGAGTCACCGGGGAGCTGTTTTTT.

CDR3: CASSVGGQGPYNEQFF. CDR3 in DNA: TGTGCCAGCAGCGTAGGAGGACAGGGTCCCTACAATGAGCAGTTCTTC. The chain couples TRBV9 to TRBJ2-1; 8 nucleotides line up with TRBD1. CDR1 is SGDLS, CDR2 YYNGEE, per germline. The CDR3 extends over 16 amino acids. Trimming cost V 0 bases and J 2 bases; bases outside gene matches: 4.

This clone was counted a few times. The chain is built from TRBV2 and TRBJ1-1; D not certain. V lost 5 bases and J lost 10, with 23 bases in between. The CDR3 contains 15 residues. Germline V gene sequence: CDR1 SNHLY, CDR2 FYNNEI. The CDR3 region has the DNA TGTGCCAGCAGTACCCCCCCCGACACTGACTATGTAGCTTTCTTT. Protein: CASSTPPDTDYVAFF.

This clone was seen a few times. For the CDR3, the DNA is TGCGCCAGCAGGCTCAACCCCCTCCCCACTAACGGTGAGCAGTTCTTC. Residues: CASRLNPLPTNGEQFF. The chain employs TRBV5-1 and TRBJ2-1; D gene uncertain. Trimming removed 5 bases from V and 9 bases from J, with 24 bases in between. Germline CDR1 is SGHRS and CDR2 is YFSETQ. This CDR3 has 16 amino acids.

The sample holds one count of this clone. The genes are TRBV28 and TRBJ2-7, with 10 bases identical to TRBD2. The CDR3 has 16 amino acids. The germline V gene encodes CDR1 MDHEN and CDR2 SYDVKM. V gave up 2 bases and J gave up 7 bases; unmatched junction bases: 11. The CDR3, as DNA: TGTGCCAGCAGTTTACTCCTAGCGGGAGTACTGAGGGAGCAGTACTTC. It is translated as CASSLLLAGVLREQYF.

The chain uses TRBV19 and TRBJ2-7, with TRBD1 matching over 8 bases. The CDR3 runs 12 residues. The germline V gene encodes CDR1 LNHDA and CDR2 SQIVND (reference sequence). The V and J ends lost 10 bases and 4 bases, in that order; junction bases with no gene match: 6. The CDR3 here is CATRQGQYEQYF. The DNA of the CDR3 is TGTGCCACTAGACAGGGGCAATACGAGCAGTACTTC. Supplemented by reference TRBV19 and TRBJ2-7, the full variable domain reads DGGITQSPKYLFRKEGQNVTLSCEQNLNHDAMYWYRQDPGQGLRLIYYSQIVNDFQKGDIAEGYSVSREKKESFPLTVTSAQKNPTAFYLCATRQGQYEQYFGPGTRLTVT.

The V gene is TRBV9, the J gene TRBJ2-1; maybe TRBD1 (5 bases). This CDR3 is built from 15 residues. The V gene lost 3 bases and the J gene lost 0 bases, with 10 bases spanning the gap. The germline V gene has CDR1 SGDLS and CDR2 YYNGEE. The CDR3 spells CASSAHRNSYNEQFF. In DNA form, the CDR3 reads TGTGCCAGCAGCGCCCACAGGAACTCCTACAATGAGCAGTTCTTC.

The CDR3 DNA follows: TGCGCCAGCAGCTTGTTGATAGGGGCCCCGAACACTGAAGCTTTCTTT. Amino acids: CASSLLIGAPNTEAFF. This chain joins TRBV5-1 and TRBJ1-1, with D possibly TRBD1 on 5 matching bases. CDR1 SGHRS and CDR2 YFSETQ come from the germline V gene. V was shortened by 1 base and J by 1 base, with 14 bases between the two germline ends. The CDR3 has 16 residues.

The V gene is TRBV18, the J gene TRBJ1-1; 7 positions match TRBD1. The CDR3 length is 14 residues. Germline values: CDR1 KGHSH, CDR2 LQKENI. J gave up 1 base and V 7 bases, and 6 bases lay outside the gene matches. The CDR3 here is CASCLGGGNTEAFF. In DNA form, the CDR3 reads TGTGCCAGCTGCTTAGGGGGCGGGAACACTGAAGCTTTCTTT.

The CDR3 spells CAWSVLFSGSIDEQFF. The CDR3 DNA reads as TGTGCCTGGAGTGTACTCTTTAGCGGGAGTATCGATGAGCAGTTCTTC. The genes are TRBV30 and TRBJ2-1, with 9 bases fitting TRBD2. The CDR3 has 16 amino acids. V lost 0 bases and J lost 8; bases outside the gene matches: 11. The germline V gene has CDR1 GTSNPN and CDR2 SVGIG (reference sequence).

This chain links TRBV5-1 with TRBJ2-1; 8 nucleotides line up with TRBD2. Germline V gene lookup returns CDR1 SGHRS and CDR2 YFSETQ. The CDR3 has 16 residues. Germline trimming cut 4 bases from V and 7 bases from J; bases unmatched to any gene: 13. CDR3 coding DNA: TGCGCCAGCAGCAGAGGGACTAGTCGCCGGCGGAATGAGCAGTTCTTC. The encoded protein is CASSRGTSRRRNEQFF.

This clone was detected a few times. This CDR3 reads CASTQPGRETQYF. CDR3 DNA: TGTGCCAGCACCCAGCCAGGGAGGGAGACCCAGTACTTC. The rearrangement links TRBV6-5 to TRBJ2-5, with TRBD2 as a possible D gene (6 bases). The CDR3 consists of 13 residues. Trimming cost V 7 bases and J 5 bases, with 14 bases left between them. CDR1 and CDR2 (germline): MNHEY, SVGAGI.

CDR3 loop: CATSAGTASYEQYF. CDR3 DNA: TGTGCCACCAGTGCCGGGACAGCCTCCTACGAGCAGTACTTC. V usage is TRBV19 and J usage is TRBJ2-7; 7 nucleotides agree with TRBD1. The CDR3 runs 14 residues. Germline CDR1 reads LNHDA; CDR2 reads SQIVND (reference sequence). V dropped 10 bases and J dropped 0; count of bases not matched to a gene: 9.

The V gene is TRBV5-8, the J gene TRBJ1-2; a possible D gene is TRBD1 (5 bases). From germline, CDR1 is SGHTS and CDR2 YDEGEE. The CDR3 extends over 17 amino acids. V was shortened by 4 bases and J by 3 bases, with 22 bases between the two germline ends. CDR3 nucleotide sequence: TGTGCCAGCAGCCCCTATCCTTGGGGCAGGGAGGACTATGGCTACACCTTC. Its protein product is CASSPYPWGREDYGYTF.

This clone has at least ten counts. The chain uses TRBV27 and TRBJ2-7; 12 nucleotides match TRBD2. Germline values: CDR1 MNHEY, CDR2 SMNVEV (reference sequence). The CDR3 extends over 14 amino acids. V was clipped by 3 bases and J by 6 bases; unmatched bases: 3. CDR3 region: CASSFLTSGSEQYF. In DNA, the CDR3 is TGTGCCAGCAGTTTTTTGACTAGCGGGAGCGAGCAGTACTTC.

This rearrangement joins TRBV28 to TRBJ2-1, with no clear D. Germline lookup yields CDR1 MDHEN and CDR2 SYDVKM. Trimming shortened V by 6 bases and J by 6 bases, and 12 bases separated the two germline ends. The CDR3 covers 13 residues. CDR3 region: CASRPDRPNEQFF. In nucleotides, the CDR3 is TGTGCCAGCAGACCGGACCGACCCAATGAGCAGTTCTTC.

The chain joins TRBV19 to TRBJ2-3, with unresolved D. This CDR3 region has 17 residues. Trimming cost V 5 bases and J 0 bases, with 18 bases left between them. CDR1 is LNHDA and CDR2 is SQIVND in the germline V gene (reference sequence). In DNA, the CDR3 is TGTGCCAGTAGTTCAGACCCCGGAACGGCTAGCACAGATACGCAGTATTTT. Translating it yields CASSSDPGTASTDTQYF.

V usage is TRBV29-1 and J usage is TRBJ1-4; D is perhaps TRBD1 (5 bases). This CDR3 spans 13 amino acids. Germline CDR1 reads SQVTM; CDR2 reads ANQGSEA. V was cut by 1 base and J by 6 bases, with 9 bases left in between. The DNA of the CDR3 is TGCAGCGTTGAAGTGGCGACAGATGAAAAACTGTTTTTT. This translates into CSVEVATDEKLFF. The full variable domain, in which reference TRBV29-1 and TRBJ1-4 provide the parts outside the CDR3, is SAVISQKPSRDICQRGTSLTIQCQVDSQVTMMFWYRQQPGQSLTLIATANQGSEATYESGFVIDKFPISRPNLTFSTLTVSNMSPEDSSIYLCSVEVATDEKLFFGSGTQLSVL.

A single count supports this clone. CDR3 nucleotide sequence: TGCAGCGTTGAGGTCCGGGACCGTCCCTACGAGCAGTACTTC. Protein product: CSVEVRDRPYEQYF. The V and J genes are TRBV29-1 and TRBJ2-7; D is tentatively TRBD1 or TRBD2 (5 bases each). The germline gives CDR1 SQVTM, CDR2 ANQGSEA. This CDR3 comprises 14 residues. The V end lost 3 bases, the J end lost 2 bases, and 14 bases lay between the germline ends.

The gene calls are TRBV5-1 and TRBJ1-2; D remains ambiguous. The germline V and J ends were trimmed by 4 bases and 0 bases, with 16 bases remaining between them. The CDR3 consists of 16 residues. Germline V gene sequence: CDR1 SGHRS, CDR2 YFSETQ. CDR3 bases: TGCGCCAGCAGCCCCTACCCGGCAACTGCTAACTATGGCTACACCTTC. It translates to CASSPYPATANYGYTF.